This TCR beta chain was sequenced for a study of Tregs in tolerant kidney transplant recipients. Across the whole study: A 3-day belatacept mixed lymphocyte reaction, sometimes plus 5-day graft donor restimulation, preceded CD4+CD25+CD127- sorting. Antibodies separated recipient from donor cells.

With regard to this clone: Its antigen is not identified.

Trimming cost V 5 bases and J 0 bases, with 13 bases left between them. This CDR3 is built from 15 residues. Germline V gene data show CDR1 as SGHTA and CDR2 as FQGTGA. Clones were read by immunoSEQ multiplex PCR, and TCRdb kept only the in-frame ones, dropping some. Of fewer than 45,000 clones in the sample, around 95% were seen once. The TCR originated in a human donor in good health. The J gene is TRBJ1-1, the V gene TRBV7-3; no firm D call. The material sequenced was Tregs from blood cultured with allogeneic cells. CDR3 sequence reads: CASSQTGSMNTEAFF. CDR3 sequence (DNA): TGTGCCAGCAGCCAGACCGGTTCCATGAACACTGAAGCTTTCTTT.